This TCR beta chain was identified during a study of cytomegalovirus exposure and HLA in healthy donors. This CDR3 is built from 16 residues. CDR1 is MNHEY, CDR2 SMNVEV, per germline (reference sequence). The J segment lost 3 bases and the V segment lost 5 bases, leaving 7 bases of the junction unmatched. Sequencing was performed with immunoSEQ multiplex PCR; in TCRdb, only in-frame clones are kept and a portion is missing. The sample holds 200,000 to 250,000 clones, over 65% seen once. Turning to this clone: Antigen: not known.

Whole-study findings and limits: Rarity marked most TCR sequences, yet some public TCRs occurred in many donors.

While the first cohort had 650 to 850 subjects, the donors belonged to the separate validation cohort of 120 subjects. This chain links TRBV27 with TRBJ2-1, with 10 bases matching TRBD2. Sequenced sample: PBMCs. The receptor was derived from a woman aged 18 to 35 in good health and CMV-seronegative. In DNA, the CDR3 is TGTGCCAGCAGTCCAGAGAGACTAGCGGGCTACAATGAGCAGTTCTTC. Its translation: CASSPERLAGYNEQFF.